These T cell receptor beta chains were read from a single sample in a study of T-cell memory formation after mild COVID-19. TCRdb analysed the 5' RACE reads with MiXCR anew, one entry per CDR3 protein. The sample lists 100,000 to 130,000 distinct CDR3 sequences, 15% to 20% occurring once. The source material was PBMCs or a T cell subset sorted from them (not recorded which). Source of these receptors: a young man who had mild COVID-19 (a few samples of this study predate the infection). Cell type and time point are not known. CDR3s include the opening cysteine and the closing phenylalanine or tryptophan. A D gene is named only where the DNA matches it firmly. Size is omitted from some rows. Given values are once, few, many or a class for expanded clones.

TGTGCCATTAGGGCAGCGAGCACAGATACGCAGTATTTT | CAIRAASTDTQYF | TRBJ2-3 | few | NA | TRBV10-3
TGTGCCAGCAGCTTAGTCCATCTCGCCGGGGAGCTGTTTTTT | CASSLVHLAGELFF | TRBJ2-2 | NA | NA | TRBV7-2
TGTGCCACCAGCGAAACAGGAGCTGAGAAGCCCCAGCATTTT | CATSETGAEKPQHF | TRBJ1-5 | few | NA | TRBV24-1
TGTGCCAGCAGTCCGGGACAGGCCAGGGAGCAGTACTTC | CASSPGQAREQYF | TRBJ2-7 | few | TRBD1 | TRBV12-3/TRBV12-4
TGCAGTGCTAGAGATCGGCAGGGGGATACGCAGTATTTT | CSARDRQGDTQYF | TRBJ2-3 | NA | NA | TRBV20-1
TGTGCCAGCAGCGCGAGCACAGATACGCAGTATTTT | CASSASTDTQYF | TRBJ2-3 | many | NA | TRBV7-3
TGCAGTGCCAACGACCTATCATACAATGAGCAGTTCTTC | CSANDLSYNEQFF | TRBJ2-1 | NA | NA | TRBV20-1
TGTGCCAGCAGCCAACCTCCCTGGGCAGGGGGTGCGAACTATGGCTACACCTTC | CASSQPPWAGGANYGYTF | TRBJ1-2 | NA | TRBD1 | TRBV4-2
TGTGCCAGCAGCCGCGAACAGGGGTCTTCACCCCTCCACTTT | CASSREQGSSPLHF | TRBJ1-6 | NA | TRBD1 | TRBV7-3
TGTGCCAGCAGCCGGACAGACGGTACACCCCTCCACTTT | CASSRTDGTPLHF | TRBJ1-6 | few | NA | TRBV6-5
TGCAGTGCTACCCCCTCGGGAGATACGCAGTATTTT | CSATPSGDTQYF | TRBJ2-3 | NA | NA | TRBV20-1
TGCGCCAGCAGAGACTCCAGGGGGTTTGGCACAGATACGCAGTATTTT | CASRDSRGFGTDTQYF | TRBJ2-3 | few | TRBD1 | TRBV10-1
TGCGCCAGCAGCTTGGTACCGTGGGCGGACATTCAGTACTTC | CASSLVPWADIQYF | TRBJ2-4 | few | NA | TRBV5-1
TGTGCCAGCAGCTCCAGGACCCTAACCTACGAGCAGTACTTC | CASSSRTLTYEQYF | TRBJ2-7 | few | NA | TRBV7-2
TGTGCCAGCAGCTTAGCCCCGCAGAGGGCAACTAATGAAAAACTGTTTTTT | CASSLAPQRATNEKLFF | TRBJ1-4 | NA | NA | TRBV7-2
TGCGCCAGCAGTCCCGGGTCGGGACTAGCGGCTCAAGAGACCCAGTACTTC | CASSPGSGLAAQETQYF | TRBJ2-5 | few | TRBD2 | TRBV5-1
TGTGCCACCTCTAAAGCGTTCCGGGACAACAGAAATCAGCCCCAGCATTTT | CATSKAFRDNRNQPQHF | TRBJ1-5 | NA | NA | TRBV19
TGTGCCAGCAGTTCGGGACTAGCGTCTAGCACAGATACGCAGTATTTT | CASSSGLASSTDTQYF | TRBJ2-3 | NA | TRBD2 | TRBV12-3/TRBV12-4
TGCGCCAGCAGTCGGACAGACCTCCAAGAGACCCAGTACTTC | CASSRTDLQETQYF | TRBJ2-5 | few | NA | TRBV5-1
TGTGCCAGGCCCGGACAGGGCGGAAACATTCAGTACTTC | CARPGQGGNIQYF | TRBJ2-4 | few | TRBD1 | TRBV3-1
TGTGCCACCCTCGGGGGCAGGGCGGGGGAGACCCAGTACTTC | CATLGGRAGETQYF | TRBJ2-5 | NA | NA | TRBV6-5
TGTGCCAGCAGCCGCTGGGCCCTACCCACAGATACGCAGTATTTT | CASSRWALPTDTQYF | TRBJ2-3 | many | NA | TRBV7-2
TGTGCCAGCAGCTTGGGGTCCATACAGGGCCATAATTCACCCCTCCACTTT | CASSLGSIQGHNSPLHF | TRBJ1-6 | few | NA | TRBV7-2
TGTGCCAGCAGCCAAGAGGGGGGGTACAATGAGCAGTTCTTC | CASSQEGGYNEQFF | TRBJ2-1 | few | TRBD2 | TRBV3-1
TGTGCCAGCAGCACGGACATGAACACTGAAGCTTTCTTT | CASSTDMNTEAFF | TRBJ1-1 | many | NA | TRBV7-2
TGTGCCAGCAGCTTCGGTACAGGGTTGACTGAAGCTTTCTTT | CASSFGTGLTEAFF | TRBJ1-1 | few | NA | TRBV7-9
TGTGCCAGCAGTTTTTTCAGGGCCTACAATGAGCAGTTCTTC | CASSFFRAYNEQFF | TRBJ2-1 | NA | NA | TRBV27
TGTGCCAGCAGCTTAGAGGGACAGGAGAATTCACCCCTCCACTTT | CASSLEGQENSPLHF | TRBJ1-6 | few | TRBD1 | TRBV11-2
TGTGCCAGCAGCCCTCGGACAGTCTCCTACGAGCAGTACTTC | CASSPRTVSYEQYF | TRBJ2-7 | few | NA | TRBV11-2
TGCAGCGTTAACGTAATGCGGGGGGGCCTGAATGAGCAGTTCTTC | CSVNVMRGGLNEQFF | TRBJ2-1 | many | TRBD2 | TRBV29-1
TGTGCCAGCAGTTTAGCACCGCTTAATCAGCCCCAGCATTTT | CASSLAPLNQPQHF | TRBJ1-5 | few | NA | TRBV12-3/TRBV12-4
TGTGCCAGCAGCACCCAGGGACAGGCCAATGAGCAGTTCTTC | CASSTQGQANEQFF | TRBJ2-1 | NA | TRBD1 | TRBV9
TGCGCCAGCTCCTCCGGGAGGGCGAACTATGGCTACACCTTC | CASSSGRANYGYTF | TRBJ1-2 | NA | NA | TRBV5-1
TGCGCCAGCAGCCATGGCTGGGATTCACCCCTCCACTTT | CASSHGWDSPLHF | TRBJ1-6 | NA | NA | TRBV4-1
TGTGCCAGCAGTTCCCTAAAGGGTTCTTTTATGAACACTGAAGCTTTCTTT | CASSSLKGSFMNTEAFF | TRBJ1-1 | few | NA | TRBV6-2/TRBV6-3
TGTGCCATCAGTGAGTCGTCTAGCTTCGCAGATACGCAGTATTTT | CAISESSSFADTQYF | TRBJ2-3 | few | NA | TRBV10-3
TGTGCCAGCAGAAACGGACAGAACACTGAAGCTTTCTTT | CASRNGQNTEAFF | TRBJ1-1 | NA | NA | TRBV6-5
TGCAGTGCTAGAGATTCTGCCGGGGAAAAACTGTTTTTT | CSARDSAGEKLFF | TRBJ1-4 | many | NA | TRBV20-1
TGTGCCAGCAGTCCGTTGGGGGGGCGAGGGAACACTGAAGCTTTCTTT | CASSPLGGRGNTEAFF | TRBJ1-1 | few | NA | TRBV6-1
TGCGCCAGCAGCCCCGGGGACGGGGGGGACGAGCAGTACTTC | CASSPGDGGDEQYF | TRBJ2-7 | NA | TRBD2 | TRBV5-1
TGTGCCCGCAGCTTAAGTACCCGGAACACTGAAGCTTTCTTT | CARSLSTRNTEAFF | TRBJ1-1 | NA | NA | TRBV11-1
TGTGCCAGCAGCTTGGGGATCGTAGCGGGGGACACAGATACGCAGTATTTT | CASSLGIVAGDTDTQYF | TRBJ2-3 | many | TRBD2 | TRBV7-9
TGCGCCAGCAGCGCGGGACACGTTAACACTGAAGCTTTCTTT | CASSAGHVNTEAFF | TRBJ1-1 | NA | NA | TRBV5-1